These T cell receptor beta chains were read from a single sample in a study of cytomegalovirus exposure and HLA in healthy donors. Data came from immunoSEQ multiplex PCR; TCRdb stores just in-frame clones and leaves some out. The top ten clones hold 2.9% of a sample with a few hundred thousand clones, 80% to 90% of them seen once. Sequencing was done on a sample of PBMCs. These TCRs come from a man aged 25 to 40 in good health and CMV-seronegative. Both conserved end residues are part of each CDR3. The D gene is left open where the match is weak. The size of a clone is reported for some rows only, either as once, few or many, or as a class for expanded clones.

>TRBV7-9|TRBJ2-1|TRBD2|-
TGTGCCAGCAGCTTGGGACTAGCCAATGAGCAGTTCTTC
CASSLGLANEQFF
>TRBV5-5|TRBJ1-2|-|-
TGTGCCAGCAGCTTGACCGTCGACAGTCACTATGGCTACACCTTC
CASSLTVDSHYGYTF
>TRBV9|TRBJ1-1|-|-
TGTGCCAGCAGCCCCCGACAAAGGGGTGAAGCTTTCTTT
CASSPRQRGEAFF
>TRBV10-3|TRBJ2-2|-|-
TGTGCCATCAGTGGACTTCTGACCGGGGAGCTGTTTTTT
CAISGLLTGELFF
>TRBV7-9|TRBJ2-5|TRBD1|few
TGTGCCAGCAGCCCCGGTCCGGGACAGGGTATCGAGACCCAGTACTTC
CASSPGPGQGIETQYF
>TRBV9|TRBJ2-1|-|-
TGTGCCAGCAGCGTAGGGGTAAGCGTGACTAATAGCTCCTACAATGAGCAGTTCTTC
CASSVGVSVTNSSYNEQFF
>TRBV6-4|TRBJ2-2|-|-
TGTGCCAGCAGCGACACAACAGAGAACACCGGGGAGCTGTTTTTT
CASSDTTENTGELFF
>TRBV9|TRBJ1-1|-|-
TGTGCCAGCAGCGTAGGAGGGGGGGTCACTGAAGCTTTCTTT
CASSVGGGVTEAFF
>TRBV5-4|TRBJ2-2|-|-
TGTGCCAGCAGCTTTCTTCTCTCCGGGGAGCTGTTTTTT
CASSFLLSGELFF
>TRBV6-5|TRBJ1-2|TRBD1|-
TGTGCCAGCAGTTACTCGAATTTCGGGACAGCGTATGGCTACACCTTC
CASSYSNFGTAYGYTF
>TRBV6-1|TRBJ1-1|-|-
TGTGCCAGCAGTGACCCTTATGGGGGGGCGAACACTGAAGCTTTCTTT
CASSDPYGGANTEAFF
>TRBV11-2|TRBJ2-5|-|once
TGTGCCAGCAGCTCAGGGGCCCAAGAGACCCAGTACTTC
CASSSGAQETQYF
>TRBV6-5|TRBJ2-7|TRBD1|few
TGTGCCAGCAGGAGGGACAGCGAGCAGTACTTC
CASRRDSEQYF
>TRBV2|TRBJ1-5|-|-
TGTGCCAGCAGTGAAGCGGGGCAGGGAAGCCAGCCCCAGCATTTT
CASSEAGQGSQPQHF
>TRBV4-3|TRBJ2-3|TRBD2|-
TGCGCCAGCAGCCAAGAGGCTAGCGGTTTCACAGATACGCAGTATTTT
CASSQEASGFTDTQYF